This T cell receptor (beta chain) was observed in a study of cytomegalovirus exposure and HLA in healthy donors (dated 2017 in TCRdb). Context from the whole study: An earlier analysis of approximately 640 of the donors reported 250 to 300 Gb of sequence data and 117 million unique TCR beta sequences from about 179 million T cells. An early release that covered about 600 HLA-typed donors contained approximately 320 gigabases of sequencing data and around 85 million unique TCR sequences. Of the roughly 400 genotyped donors, around 81% fell in the genetic ancestry cluster associated with self-reported Caucasian donors. The aim of the study was to test whether cataloging public T cell receptors could identify signatures of past pathogen exposure. The T cell repertoires of several hundred subjects were profiled by immunosequencing and related to cytomegalovirus serostatus. Along with the roughly 700-subject first cohort, a separate validation cohort of over a hundred different subjects was used. To predict cytomegalovirus infection status, the study brought together high-throughput TCR immunosequencing, statistical association of individual TCRs with disease status, and machine learning. To study patterns of TCR occurrence, a later analysis re-analyzed previously published TCR beta repertoires from several hundred donors and added high-resolution HLA genotyping. Rather than drawing on any new phenotypic data, the later analysis identified candidate immune exposures from TCR beta sequences and the way those sequences occurred across donors. An earlier analysis of around 640 of the donors used high-throughput TCR beta sequencing to judge whether each TCR beta V gene segment behaved as functional or pseudogenic. Alongside the repertoire data, information on donor age, sex, ethnicity and CMV serostatus was compiled. A later genetic analysis took genome-wide SNP genotypes for 398 of the 666 donors and used that subset as a discovery cohort. Every discovery cohort repertoire had been produced on one sequencing platform. HLA typing included class I and class II loci at four-digit resolution. The number of donors typed differed by locus, with about 629-630 for A, B, C, DRB1 and DQB1, 522 for DQA1, approximately 580 for DPA1, and under 490 for DPB1. A handful of DR-DQ haplotypes were handled as single units for association and clustering because linkage in the cohort was strong. On average, approximately 250,000 unique TCR beta nucleotide sequences were sequenced per donor among 398 genotyped donors of the cohort, with roughly 18% of those sequences being non-productive.

The library was produced with the immunoSEQ multiplex PCR assay. For the multiplex PCR, a mixture combining 60 forward primers for TCR Vbeta segments and 13 reverse primers for TCR Jbeta segments was used. A multiplex PCR assay on genomic DNA amplified the CDR3 region of rearranged TCR beta genes. On the Illumina HiSeq System, the amplified TCR beta libraries were sequenced as 87-base-pair reads. The study's processing was this. A later analysis counted tens of millions of unique TCR beta chains across the 650 to 800 repertoires, and 10 million to 12 million of these chains were shared by at least two donors. Raw reads were error-corrected and collapsed into unique sequences with a nearest-neighbor algorithm that merged closely related sequences to remove PCR and sequencing errors. V, D and J gene segments were assigned by aligning CDR3 sequences to IMGT reference sequences. For a sequence to be retained, a match of at least six nucleotides was required to both a V gene segment and a J gene segment. Rearrangements were classified as productive when the CDR3 lacked stop codons and remained in frame with V and J, and all other rearrangements were classified as non-productive. Following IMGT convention, CDR3 was defined as the stretch from the second conserved V-encoded cysteine to the conserved J-encoded phenylalanine. Sequences without an unambiguous match to a single V gene segment were excluded from the earlier analysis of 450 to 750 of the donors. An earlier analysis of 550 to 650 of the donors classified V segments as functional when productive rearrangements were above 56.7% and as segregating when the standard deviation between donors was above 5%. To diagnose cytomegalovirus status from the catalog of TCR beta chain sequences, a statistical classification framework was built. In a later analysis, V and J genes were assigned by comparing TCR nucleotide sequences against IMGT/GENE-DB human TR gene sequences. In a later analysis, CDR3 sequences and most-parsimonious VDJ recombination scenarios were assigned using the TCRdist pipeline. In a later analysis, each TCR beta chain was defined by its CDR3 amino acid sequence together with its V-gene family, and reads without a unique V-gene family were excluded. To address suspected cross-contamination and a sequencing artifact, a later analysis removed a few hundred highly shared, low-generation-probability nucleotide sequences. A later analysis calculated a clonal expansion index for each public chain from normalized within-repertoire ranks of inferred template counts. In a later analysis, generation probabilities were computed using a VDJ recombination model fitted to out-of-frame rearrangements, and the results were checked against IGoR. Hypergeometric tests were used in a later analysis to score TCR-TCR, TCR-HLA and TCR-CMV co-occurrence, with a repertoire-size bias correction applied to the TCR pairs. False discovery rates were estimated in a later analysis by permuting HLA or CMV assignments 20 times. A later analysis grouped co-occurring TCRs with DBSCAN, adding TCRdist sequence similarity when clustering within HLA-allele-positive subsets. Co-occurrence clustering excluded repertoires with fewer than 30,000 or more than 120,000 public chains, plus five with anomalous nucleotide sharing. Imported from immuneACCESS, the table was reduced by TCRdb to in-frame sequences with V and J called. These copies leave out some clones; in studies compared against another copy, an unresolved V gene accounts for under half, and the cause of the remainder is not known. The D gene and trimming were derived from the DNA, and the V and J assignments and clone size from that table. Here the sample has 85,000 to 100,000 clones; about 78% occur a single time. The ten most abundant clones make up roughly 4% of the sample.

The cohort comprised some 730 healthy bone marrow donors. At the time of sampling, all cohort members were nominally healthy, though unrecorded immune exposures were likely present. The donor was CMV seropositive and belonged to the group of 250 to 350 seropositive cohort members. Every donor gave a peripheral blood sample, and the peripheral blood mononuclear cells from that sample were used for TCR beta sequencing. The Qiagen DNeasy Blood Extraction Kit was used to extract genomic DNA from the blood cell samples. This clone was detected once. The target of this receptor is not known. No per-base quality is available; no much larger clone lies one base away. Results the study describes overall, beyond this receptor: Because counts were too low, around 18 rarely observed V segments, including chromosome 9 orphons, were left out of the earlier analysis of approximately 580 of the donors. The study listed approximately 150 TCR beta chains as associated with cytomegalovirus. A further reported finding was that TCR beta sequences accurately predicted the HLA-A and HLA-B alleles for most subjects in the first cohort. Across donors, most TCR sequences were observed very rarely, whereas some public TCRs were present in many individuals. According to the authors, the approach could potentially be generalized to other disease states and immunological phenotypes. Compared with equally common non-associated chains, HLA-associated TCR beta chains in a later analysis were more clonally expanded and had lower generation probabilities. Linkage disequilibrium might explain the correlated functional status among segregating V segments, but an unknown experimental factor could not be excluded. Immune exposure information for the cohort was limited to CMV serostatus. Several of the top co-occurrence clusters appeared to be linked to parvovirus B19, influenza, CMV and Epstein-Barr virus, according to a later analysis. In a later analysis, around 17,000 TCR beta sequences were associated with specific HLA alleles at a false discovery rate of 0.05. In a later analysis, TCR association rates were found to vary across HLA loci, with the most associated TCRs seen for DRB1 alleles and the fewest for HLA-C alleles. Because HLA typing was unavailable for some donors at each locus, only the typed subset was used in association tests. Roughly uniform sequencing depth across donors was assumed in presence/absence analyses, although this assumption may not hold. A few of the identified cytomegalovirus-associated TCR beta chains were confirmed in vitro to be specific for cytomegalovirus antigens. When HLA alleles, especially DR and DQ, strongly co-occurred, attributing TCR associations to individual alleles was difficult. In an earlier analysis of roughly 500 of the donors, most TCR beta V segments appeared in productive rearrangements about 90% or about 30% of the time, broadly matching IMGT annotations. A later genetic analysis reported fewer N-insertions in productive TCRs among donors in an Asian-associated ancestry cluster than the roughly 620-donor mean. A later analysis found that most CMV-associated TCR beta chains appeared HLA-restricted, with HLA associations seemingly driven largely by CMV exposure. An association between a missense DCLRE1C variant and V-gene and J-gene trimming of TCR beta chains was found in a later genetic analysis and replicated in an independent cohort. The classifier was reported to diagnose cytomegalovirus status with high specificity and sensitivity in both the original cohort and the validation cohort. Only TCR beta chains were sequenced in this cohort, and the absence of alpha or paired-chain data limited detectable features. A group of highly shared sequence variants was considered likely to be a technical artifact of the sequencing pipeline.

This receptor was identified in a woman aged 40-49 years in good health and CMV-seropositive. What was sequenced was PBMCs.

This receptor has the CDR3 CASSEMDRAVNEQFF. The DNA sequence follows: TGTGCCAGCAGTGAAATGGACAGGGCGGTTAATGAGCAGTTCTTC. The V and J segments used are TRBV6-4 and TRBJ2-1, with 8 bases matching TRBD1. For CDR1 and CDR2, the germline V gene lists MRHNA and SNTAGT. Germline trimming amounts to 3 bases on V and 7 bases on J, with 8 as the count of junction bases outside the gene matches. From the cysteine up to the phenylalanine, the CDR3 has a length of 15 residues. Here the CDR3 DNA is all that survives: 45 bases in frame from base 1.